The clone carrying this T cell receptor beta chain has a count of ten or more. Arm-PCR with iRepertoire HTBI primers amplified the CDR3 regions for these TCR beta libraries. A single record per CDR3 protein comes from TCRdb applying MiXCR to the multiplex PCR reads. The sample lists approximately 400,000 distinct CDR3 sequences, under 15% occurring once. The source of the sample is a study of regulatory T cells in long-lasting Graves disease. Germline V gene data show CDR1 as KGHDR and CDR2 as SFDVKD. This CDR3 has 12 amino acids. V was shortened by 5 bases and J by 4 bases, with 5 bases between the two germline ends. Time point in this sample: newly diagnosed GD, antithyroid drugs for less than 3 months. With RNA extracted from PBMCs as input, the TCR library was made. Roughly 9.2 milliliters of peripheral blood were drawn into EDTA tubes. These data also formed part of another study, on T cells in Graves' hyperthyroidism and ophthalmopathy. That study reports: Patients were excluded because of uncontrolled infection, other autoimmune disease, pregnancy or lactation.

This TCR was recovered from a woman between 25 and 40 years old with Graves disease. The chain is built from TRBV24-1 and TRBJ2-1, with D possibly matching TRBD1 (5 bases). Sequencing was performed on peripheral blood mononuclear cells (PBMCs), taken at new diagnosis, from a patient treated with antithyroid drugs. The CDR3 DNA reads as TGTGCCACCAGTGCAGGGTACAATGAGCAGTTCTTC. It is translated as CATSAGYNEQFF.